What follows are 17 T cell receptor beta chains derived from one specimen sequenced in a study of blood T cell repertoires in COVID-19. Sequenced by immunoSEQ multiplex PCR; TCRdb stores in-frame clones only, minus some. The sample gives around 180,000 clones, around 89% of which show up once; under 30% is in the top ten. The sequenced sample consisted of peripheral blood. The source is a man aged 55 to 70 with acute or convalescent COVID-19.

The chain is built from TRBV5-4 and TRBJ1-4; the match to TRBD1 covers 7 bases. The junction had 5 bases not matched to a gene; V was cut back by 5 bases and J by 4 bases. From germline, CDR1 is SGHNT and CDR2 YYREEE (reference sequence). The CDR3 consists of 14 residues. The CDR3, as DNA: TGTGCCAGCAGTAACCGACAGGGTAATGAAAAACTGTTTTTT. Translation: CASSNRQGNEKLFF.

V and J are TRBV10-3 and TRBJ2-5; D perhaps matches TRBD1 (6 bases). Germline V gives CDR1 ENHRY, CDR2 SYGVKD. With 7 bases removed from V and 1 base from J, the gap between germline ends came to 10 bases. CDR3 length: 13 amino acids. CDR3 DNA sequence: TGTGCCATCACTGGACAGCTCCAAGAGACCCAGTACTTC. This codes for CAITGQLQETQYF.

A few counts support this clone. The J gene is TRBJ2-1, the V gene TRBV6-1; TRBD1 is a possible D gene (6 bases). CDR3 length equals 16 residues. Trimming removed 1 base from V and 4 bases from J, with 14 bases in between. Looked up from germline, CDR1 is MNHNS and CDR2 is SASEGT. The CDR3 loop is CASSEVGAGAYNEQFF. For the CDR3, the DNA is TGTGCCAGCAGTGAAGTTGGGGCAGGGGCTTACAATGAGCAGTTCTTC.

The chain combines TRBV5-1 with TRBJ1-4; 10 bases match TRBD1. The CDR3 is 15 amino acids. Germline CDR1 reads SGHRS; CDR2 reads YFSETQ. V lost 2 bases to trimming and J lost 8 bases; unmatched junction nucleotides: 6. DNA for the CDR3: TGCGCCAGCAGCTTTAGTGGGACAGGGGACGAAAAACTGTTTTTT. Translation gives CASSFSGTGDEKLFF.

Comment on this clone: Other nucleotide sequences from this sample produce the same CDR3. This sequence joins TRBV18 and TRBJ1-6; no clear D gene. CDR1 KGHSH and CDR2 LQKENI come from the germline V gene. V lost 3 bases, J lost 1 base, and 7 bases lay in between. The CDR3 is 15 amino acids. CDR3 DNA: TGTGCCAGCTCACCTTACTCGTCCTATAATTCACCCCTCCACTTT. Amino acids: CASSPYSSYNSPLHF.

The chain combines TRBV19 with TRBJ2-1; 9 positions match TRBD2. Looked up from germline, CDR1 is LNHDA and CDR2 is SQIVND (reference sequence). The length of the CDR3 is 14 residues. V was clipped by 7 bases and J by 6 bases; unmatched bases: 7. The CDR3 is CASTGGGVGNEQFF. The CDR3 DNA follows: TGTGCCAGTACCGGCGGGGGGGTCGGCAATGAGCAGTTCTTC. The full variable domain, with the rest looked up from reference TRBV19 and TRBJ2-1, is DGGITQSPKYLFRKEGQNVTLSCEQNLNHDAMYWYRQDPGQGLRLIYYSQIVNDFQKGDIAEGYSVSREKKESFPLTVTSAQKNPTAFYLCASTGGGVGNEQFFGPGTRLTVL.

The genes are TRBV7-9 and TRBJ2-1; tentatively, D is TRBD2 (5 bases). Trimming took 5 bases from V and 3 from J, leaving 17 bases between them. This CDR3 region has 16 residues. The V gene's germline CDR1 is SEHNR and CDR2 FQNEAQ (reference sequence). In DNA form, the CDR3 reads TGTGCCAGCAGCCCCCTTTTGGGCGGGCTCTACAATGAGCAGTTCTTC. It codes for CASSPLLGGLYNEQFF.

The CDR3, as DNA: TGTGCCAGCAGCCCCCGAGCCTACGAGCAGTACTTC. Protein product: CASSPRAYEQYF. The rearrangement joins TRBV9 to TRBJ2-7; D unresolved. This CDR3 is 12 amino acids long. V was pared by 4 bases and J by 2 bases, with 7 bases between. Germline CDR1 and CDR2: SGDLS and YYNGEE. The entire variable domain, with the rest obtained from reference TRBV9 and TRBJ2-7, is as follows: DSGVTQTPKHLITATGQRVTLRCSPRSGDLSVYWYQQSLDQGLQFLIQYYNGEERAKGNILERFSAQQFPDLHSELNLSSLELGDSALYFCASSPRAYEQYFGPGTRLTVT.

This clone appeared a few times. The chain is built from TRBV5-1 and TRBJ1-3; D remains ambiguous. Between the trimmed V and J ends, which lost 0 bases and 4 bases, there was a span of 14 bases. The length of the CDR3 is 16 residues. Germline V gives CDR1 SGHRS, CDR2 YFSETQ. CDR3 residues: CASSLAAEVAGNTIYF. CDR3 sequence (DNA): TGCGCCAGCAGCTTGGCTGCGGAAGTGGCGGGAAACACCATATATTTT.

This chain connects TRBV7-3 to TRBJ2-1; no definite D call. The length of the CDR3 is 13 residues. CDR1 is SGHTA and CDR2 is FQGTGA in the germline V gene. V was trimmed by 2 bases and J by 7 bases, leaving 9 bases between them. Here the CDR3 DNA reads TGTGCCAGCAGCTTATCACGCCAGAATGAGCAGTTCTTC. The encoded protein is CASSLSRQNEQFF.

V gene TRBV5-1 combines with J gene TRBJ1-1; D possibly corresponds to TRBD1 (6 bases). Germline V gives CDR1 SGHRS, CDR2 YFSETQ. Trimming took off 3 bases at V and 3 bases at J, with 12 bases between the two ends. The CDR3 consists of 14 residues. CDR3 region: CASSSINRDTEAFF. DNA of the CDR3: TGCGCCAGCAGCTCAATTAACAGGGACACTGAAGCTTTCTTT.

The CDR3 DNA reads TGTGCCAGCAGTCCGTTTAGGGGGGGGGTCCCATACAATGAGCAGTTCTTC. Protein sequence: CASSPFRGGVPYNEQFF. This rearrangement joins TRBV6-6 to TRBJ2-1, with a tentative D call TRBD2 (7 bases). Trimming removed 5 bases from V and 4 bases from J, with 21 bases in between. The CDR3 is 17 residues long. CDR1 and CDR2 (germline): MNHNY, SVGAGI (reference sequence).

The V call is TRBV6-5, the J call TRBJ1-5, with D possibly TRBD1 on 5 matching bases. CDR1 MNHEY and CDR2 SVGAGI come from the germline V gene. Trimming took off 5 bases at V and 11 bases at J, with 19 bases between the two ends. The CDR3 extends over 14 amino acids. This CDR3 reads CASSPYFGGTSQHF. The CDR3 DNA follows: TGTGCCAGCAGTCCCTATTTTGGAGGGACGTCCCAGCATTTT.

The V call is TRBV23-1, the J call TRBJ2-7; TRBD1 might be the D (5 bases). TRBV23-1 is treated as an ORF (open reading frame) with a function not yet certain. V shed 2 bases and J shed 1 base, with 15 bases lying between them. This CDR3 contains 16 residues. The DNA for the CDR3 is TGCGCCAGCAGTCAACCCGACAGTTCGCCTTCCTACGAGCAGTACGTC. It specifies CASSQPDSSPSYEQYV.

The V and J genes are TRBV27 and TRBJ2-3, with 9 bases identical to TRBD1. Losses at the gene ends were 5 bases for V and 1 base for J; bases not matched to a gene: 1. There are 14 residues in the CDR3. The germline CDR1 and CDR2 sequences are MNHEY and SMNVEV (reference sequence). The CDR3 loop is CASSRDRGTDTQYF. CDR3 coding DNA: TGTGCCAGCAGTCGGGACAGGGGCACAGATACGCAGTATTTT.

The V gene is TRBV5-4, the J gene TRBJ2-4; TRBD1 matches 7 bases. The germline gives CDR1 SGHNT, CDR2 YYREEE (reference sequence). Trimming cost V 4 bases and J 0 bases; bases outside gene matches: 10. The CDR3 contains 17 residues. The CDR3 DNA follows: TGTGCCAGCAGCACCCCAAGACAGGGTTTAGCCAAAAACATTCAGTACTTC. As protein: CASSTPRQGLAKNIQYF.

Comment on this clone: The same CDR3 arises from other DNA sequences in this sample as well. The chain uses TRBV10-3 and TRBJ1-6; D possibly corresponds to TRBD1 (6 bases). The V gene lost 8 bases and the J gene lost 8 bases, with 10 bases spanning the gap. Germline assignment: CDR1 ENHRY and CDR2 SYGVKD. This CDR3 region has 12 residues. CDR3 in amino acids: CAIGRGDSPLHF. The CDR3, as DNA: TGTGCCATCGGGAGGGGGGATTCACCCCTCCACTTT.